A single sample gave rise to the 30 T cell receptor beta chains below, sequenced in a study of monozygotic twins with inflammatory bowel disease. After re-calling the 5' RACE reads, TCRdb lists one entry per CDR3 protein, DNA absent. The sample totals around 380,000 distinct CDR3 sequences. Sequencing input: blood. All receptors come from a human donor with ulcerative colitis or Crohn's disease, or a healthy co-twin of an affected twin (not recorded which).

The chain combines TRBV18 with TRBJ1-4; TCRdb returns TRBD1, unconfirmable since there is no DNA. The CDR3 length is 18 residues. The germline V gene has CDR1 KGHSH and CDR2 LQKENI. CDR3 protein: CASSPPFGDRGPVEKLFF.

The chain recombines TRBV5-4 with TRBJ1-4. The germline V gene encodes CDR1 SGHNT and CDR2 YYREEE (reference sequence). The CDR3 extends over 15 amino acids. This CDR3 reads CASSATGTSNEKLFF.

The rearrangement uses TRBV6-5 and TRBJ1-6; lacking DNA, the TRBD1 call made by TCRdb goes unchecked. In germline, CDR1 is MNHEY, CDR2 SVGAGI. This CDR3 comprises 14 residues. Here the CDR3 reads CASSFGHPNSPLHF.

The chain carries TRBV27 and TRBJ2-2; the D call from TCRdb, TRBD2, cannot be confirmed without DNA. The length of the CDR3 is 17 residues. CDR1 MNHEY and CDR2 SMNVEV come from the germline V gene (reference sequence). The CDR3 spells CASSRLAGGMNTGELFF.

The chain links TRBV28 to TRBJ2-3; no DNA is available, so the TRBD1 call from TCRdb remains unchecked. CDR3 length: 17 amino acids. Germline V gene sequence: CDR1 MDHEN, CDR2 SYDVKM. CDR3 in amino acids: CASSSSQEAVLTDTQYF.

The rearrangement links TRBV15 to TRBJ1-4; the TRBD1 assignment by TCRdb is unverifiable without DNA. The CDR3 is made up of 14 amino acids. CDR1 LNHNV and CDR2 YYDKDF come from the germline V gene (reference sequence). The CDR3 reads CATSSKQADEKLFF. The entire variable domain, with the rest obtained from reference TRBV15 and TRBJ1-4, is as follows: DAMVIQNPRYQVTQFGKPVTLSCSQTLNHNVMYWYQQKSSQAPKLLFHYYDKDFNNEADTPDNFQSRRPNTSFCFLDIRSPGLGDTAMYLCATSSKQADEKLFFGSGTQLSVL.

This rearrangement joins TRBV7-6 to TRBJ2-1; TCRdb's D gene call, TRBD1, goes unchecked for lack of DNA. The CDR3 has 15 amino acids. Germline V lookup: CDR1 SGHVS, CDR2 FNYEAQ. The CDR3 sequence is CASSLALAGEGEQFF.

The rearrangement uses TRBV6-5 and TRBJ2-3; TCRdb's assignment of TRBD2 cannot be checked, as there is no DNA. Germline assignment: CDR1 MNHEY and CDR2 SVGAGI. The CDR3 loop spans 15 amino acids. The CDR3 here is CASSYDLAGEDTQYF.

The chain employs TRBV20-1 and TRBJ2-7; no DNA is available, so the TRBD2 call from TCRdb remains unchecked. The CDR3 loop spans 15 amino acids. The germline gives CDR1 DFQATT, CDR2 SNEGSKA (reference sequence). Here the CDR3 reads CSAREQLAGWLEQYF.

The chain links TRBV12-3 or TRBV12-4 to TRBJ1-1; the D call of TRBD1 rests on TCRdb alone, since no DNA is present to check it. The CDR3 is 13 amino acids. CDR3 protein: CASSRLWNTEAFF.

This sequence joins TRBV10-3 and TRBJ1-5; the TRBD1 assignment by TCRdb is unverifiable without DNA. CDR3 length equals 15 residues. Germline V gene lookup returns CDR1 ENHRY and CDR2 SYGVKD. The CDR3 reads CAISESNRENQPQHF.

This chain joins TRBV5-1 and TRBJ1-6; TCRdb's assignment of TRBD1 cannot be checked, as there is no DNA. Germline V gives CDR1 SGHRS, CDR2 YFSETQ. The length of the CDR3 is 16 residues. The CDR3 spells CASSLDPGGLESPLHF.

The chain couples TRBV5-1 to TRBJ1-1; the D call of TRBD1 rests on TCRdb alone, since no DNA is present to check it. The germline V gene has CDR1 SGHRS and CDR2 YFSETQ. The CDR3 is made up of 14 amino acids. This CDR3 reads CASSRDRGSGEAFF.

This chain joins TRBV12-3 or TRBV12-4 and TRBJ1-2; checking the TCRdb D call of TRBD1 is not possible without DNA. This CDR3 has 13 residues. This CDR3 reads CASSGTLVYGYTF.

V gene TRBV20-1 combines with J gene TRBJ2-1; TCRdb's assignment of TRBD2 cannot be checked, as there is no DNA. CDR3 length: 13 amino acids. In germline, CDR1 is DFQATT, CDR2 SNEGSKA (reference sequence). This chain's CDR3 is CSAFPGLALEQFF.

The chain joins TRBV5-6 to TRBJ1-3. This CDR3 contains 13 residues. Germline V lookup: CDR1 SGHDT, CDR2 YYEEEE. The CDR3 here is CASSLYVGNTIYF.

The chain joins TRBV12-3 or TRBV12-4 to TRBJ1-4. The CDR3 length is 15 residues. The CDR3 protein is CASSLQDATNEKLFF.

V is TRBV11-3 and J is TRBJ2-1; TCRdb's D call of TRBD2 is untestable without DNA. Looked up from germline, CDR1 is SGHNT and CDR2 is YENEEA. This CDR3 region has 17 residues. Here the CDR3 reads CASSLFSGGGSYNEQFF.

The chain has TRBV20-1 and TRBJ1-5; the TCRdb call, TRBD1, lacks DNA for checking. In germline, CDR1 is DFQATT, CDR2 SNEGSKA (reference sequence). The length of the CDR3 is 15 residues. CDR3 loop: CSARAGDYSNQPQHF.

The chain has TRBV5-1 and TRBJ2-1; TCRdb outputs TRBD2, but without DNA this stays unchecked. Germline CDR1 is SGHRS and CDR2 is YFSETQ. This CDR3 is built from 16 residues. This CDR3 is CASSLGRLAGYNEQFF.

V and J are TRBV12-3 or TRBV12-4 and TRBJ1-2; TCRdb picks TRBD1, but there is no DNA to check that call. The CDR3 is 13 amino acids. This chain's CDR3 is CASTPGGGYGYTF.

The genes are TRBV5-4 and TRBJ2-7; TCRdb's assignment of TRBD2 cannot be checked, as there is no DNA. The CDR3 is 17 amino acids. Per germline, CDR1 SGHNT and CDR2 YYREEE (reference sequence). The CDR3 sequence: CASSQPPGLAEAYEQYF.

V usage is TRBV18 and J usage is TRBJ2-2; TCRdb indicates TRBD1, and absent DNA this call remains unverified. The germline V gene has CDR1 KGHSH and CDR2 LQKENI. The CDR3 is 17 residues long. CDR3 amino acids: CASSPRGTEGNTGELFF.

The V and J genes are TRBV5-1 and TRBJ1-6; TCRdb's D call, TRBD1, is unchecked because there is no DNA. The CDR3 has 15 residues. CDR1 and CDR2 (germline): SGHRS, YFSETQ. This CDR3 reads CASSQLTGGGSPLHF.

The chain combines TRBV11-3 with TRBJ2-5; as DNA is missing, the TRBD2 call by TCRdb cannot be tested. This CDR3 comprises 14 residues. CDR1 and CDR2 from the germline V gene are SGHNT and YENEEA. The CDR3 region is CASSRSWGAETQYF.

The V gene is TRBV7-2, the J gene TRBJ1-5. The germline gives CDR1 SGHTA, CDR2 FQGNSA. The CDR3 sequence is 15 residues long. The CDR3 reads CASSLIDSSNQPQHF. Looking up the rest from reference TRBV7-2 and TRBJ1-5 gives the full variable domain: GAGVSQSPSNKVTEKGKDVELRCDPISGHTALYWYRQSLGQGLEFLIYFQGNSAPDKSGLPSDRFSAERTGGSVSTLTIQRTQQEDSAVYLCASSLIDSSNQPQHFGDGTRLSIL.

The genes are TRBV7-2 and TRBJ2-1; without DNA, the TCRdb call of TRBD2 cannot be checked. This CDR3 comprises 16 residues. Germline-derived CDR1 and CDR2 are SGHTA and FQGNSA. CDR3 in amino acids: CASSRGLAGGVNEQFF.

The CDR3 sequence: CASSQDMIWGNTQYF. This chain links TRBV14 with TRBJ2-3. The germline V gene has CDR1 SGHDN and CDR2 FVKESK. The CDR3 is 15 residues long.

The J gene is TRBJ2-2, the V gene TRBV5-1; the TRBD2 assignment by TCRdb is unverifiable without DNA. The germline V gene encodes CDR1 SGHRS and CDR2 YFSETQ. This CDR3 comprises 16 residues. CDR3 protein: CASSLSGGASIGELFF. The full variable domain, rest sourced from reference TRBV5-1 and TRBJ2-2, is KAGVTQTPRYLIKTRGQQVTLSCSPISGHRSVSWYQQTPGQGLQFLFEYFSETQRNKGNFPGRFSGRQFSNSRSEMNVSTLELGDSALYLCASSLSGGASIGELFFGEGSRLTVL.

The chain recombines TRBV7-8 with TRBJ2-5. This CDR3 contains 15 residues. Germline values: CDR1 SGHVS, CDR2 FQNEAQ. CDR3 residues: CASSPQWTPQETQYF. The full variable domain, in which reference TRBV7-8 and TRBJ2-5 provide the parts outside the CDR3, is GAGVSQSPRYKVAKRGQDVALRCDPISGHVSLFWYQQALGQGPEFLTYFQNEAQLDKSGLPSDRFFAERPEGSVSTLKIQRTQQEDSAVYLCASSPQWTPQETQYFGPGTRLLVL.